This T cell receptor (beta chain) was retrieved from a study of blood T cells in healthy people across ages. Study-level points and caveats: Per million T cells, the diversity of TCR beta decreased roughly linearly as age advanced. Donor CMV status was unknown, possibly confounding expanded clonotype changes. There were more naive CD4+ cells and higher diversity in long-lived donors than in aged donors.

On this clonotype itself: Its target is unknown. An end of the junction does not agree with germline; a read error may underlie this.

For the second PCR, which ran for roughly 7 to 11 cycles, a sample-barcoded 5' primer and a J-beta primer mix were used. In TCRdb, the 5' RACE reads were re-called with MiXCR into one record per CDR3 protein. The sample carries 790,000 or so distinct CDR3 sequences, around three fifths recorded once. Each sample provided at least 5 micrograms of extracted total RNA. What was sequenced was blood. This clonotype was obtained from a man in his forties in good health.

The CDR3 region is CAGSGTNYGKETQYF. The CDR3 DNA reads TGTGCCGGCAGCGGGACTAACTATGGGAAAGAGACCCAGTACTTC. The chain combines TRBV28 with TRBJ2-5; 7 bases agree with TRBD2. There are 15 residues in the CDR3. Looked up from germline, CDR1 is MDHEN and CDR2 is SYDVKM.